A selection of T cell receptor beta chains follows, all from one sample in a study of blood T cell repertoires in COVID-19. Some clones are missing from TCRdb's copy, which holds only in-frame ones; the method was immunoSEQ multiplex PCR. Of approximately 210,000 clones listed, 75% to 90% are singletons. Sequenced sample: peripheral blood. Every receptor here comes from a woman aged 35 to 49 with acute or convalescent COVID-19. CDR3s include the opening cysteine and the closing phenylalanine or tryptophan. D genes are given only for firm matches. Clone size, where shown, is once, few, many, or a class for clones that have expanded.

DNA: TGTGCCAGTAGTACATATCCCGGGACAGGGGGCAATCAGCCCCAGCATTTT
CDR3: CASSTYPGTGGNQPQHF
size: NA
J: TRBJ1-5
D: TRBD1
V: TRBV19

DNA: TGTGCCAGCAGTGAAGGCGGGGGGCGCGACTATGGCTACACCTTC
CDR3: CASSEGGGRDYGYTF
size: NA
J: TRBJ1-2
D: NA
V: TRBV25-1

DNA: TGTGCCAGCAGTTACGCTGGGACAGACGAGACCCAGTACTTC
CDR3: CASSYAGTDETQYF
size: NA
J: TRBJ2-5
D: TRBD1
V: TRBV6-2/TRBV6-3

DNA: TGTGCCAGCAGCCCCCCCGTCCATACAGAAGCTTTCTTT
CDR3: CASSPPVHTEAFF
size: NA
J: TRBJ1-1
D: NA
V: TRBV7-9

DNA: TGTGCCAGCAGTCCGGAAGGGGGTGAGACCCAGTACTTC
CDR3: CASSPEGGETQYF
size: NA
J: TRBJ2-5
D: NA
V: TRBV12-3/TRBV12-4

DNA: TGTGCCAGCAGCTTAAGGCAGGGGGAGAGCATTCAGTACTTC
CDR3: CASSLRQGESIQYF
size: NA
J: TRBJ2-4
D: TRBD1
V: TRBV7-2

DNA: TGTGCCAGTAGTGGGACAGGGGGCTTCCTTAGCAATCAGCCCCAGCATTTT
CDR3: CASSGTGGFLSNQPQHF
size: NA
J: TRBJ1-5
D: TRBD1
V: TRBV19

DNA: TGTGCCACCAGTGACTGGACTAGCGGGGGGGCCTCCGGGGAGCTGTTTTTT
CDR3: CATSDWTSGGASGELFF
size: NA
J: TRBJ2-2
D: TRBD2
V: TRBV24-1

DNA: TGTGCCAGTAGTATAAAAGACTACAGTTACAATGAGCAGTTCTTC
CDR3: CASSIKDYSYNEQFF
size: NA
J: TRBJ2-1
D: NA
V: TRBV19

DNA: TGTGCTAGTGGTTTGGGCCAGGGGCCCCTAAACACCTTC
CDR3: CASGLGQGPLNTF
size: NA
J: TRBJ1-2
D: NA
V: TRBV12-5

DNA: TGCAGCGTCGCGTCCTCTTATAATGGTGAAGCTTTCTTT
CDR3: CSVASSYNGEAFF
size: NA
J: TRBJ1-1
D: NA
V: TRBV29-1

DNA: TGTGCCAGCTCACCACAGGGTGGAGGGACCAACTATGGCTACACCTTC
CDR3: CASSPQGGGTNYGYTF
size: NA
J: TRBJ1-2
D: NA
V: TRBV18

DNA: TGTGCCAGCAGCCAACTAGCTGGCGACACCGGGGAGCTGTTTTTT
CDR3: CASSQLAGDTGELFF
size: NA
J: TRBJ2-2
D: NA
V: TRBV3-1/TRBV3-2

DNA: TGCGCCAGCAGCCCTGGAGGGCAGCCAAATCAGCCCCAGCATTTT
CDR3: CASSPGGQPNQPQHF
size: NA
J: TRBJ1-5
D: NA
V: TRBV5-1

DNA: TGTGCCAGCAGCGTGAATCCGAGAAACACTGAAGCTTTCTTT
CDR3: CASSVNPRNTEAFF
size: NA
J: TRBJ1-1
D: NA
V: TRBV9

DNA: TGTGCCAGTAGGTTCAGGGGGAGCACTGAAGCTTTCTTT
CDR3: CASRFRGSTEAFF
size: NA
J: TRBJ1-1
D: TRBD1
V: TRBV19

DNA: TGTGCCAGCAGTCCATCCGACAGTTCTGGAAACACCATATATTTT
CDR3: CASSPSDSSGNTIYF
size: NA
J: TRBJ1-3
D: NA
V: TRBV6-5

DNA: TGTGCCAGCTGCGCGGTAACTAATGAAAAACTGTTTTTT
CDR3: CASCAVTNEKLFF
size: NA
J: TRBJ1-4
D: NA
V: TRBV5-6

DNA: TGCGCCAGCAGCCGGGGACCCGGACAGCTTGCTGGGGCCAACGTCCTGACTTTC
CDR3: CASSRGPGQLAGANVLTF
size: NA
J: TRBJ2-6
D: NA
V: TRBV4-1

DNA: TGTGCCAGCAGCTTAGCTCAAGCGGGGGGACTAGAGGATACGCAGTATTTT
CDR3: CASSLAQAGGLEDTQYF
size: NA
J: TRBJ2-3
D: TRBD2
V: TRBV7-8

DNA: TGTGCCAGCAGCCCCAACTATAATTCACCCCTCCACTTT
CDR3: CASSPNYNSPLHF
size: NA
J: TRBJ1-6
D: NA
V: TRBV11-2

DNA: TGTGCCAGCAGCACCGGGACTAGCGGGGATCCCCGGGAGACCCAGTACTTC
CDR3: CASSTGTSGDPRETQYF
size: NA
J: TRBJ2-5
D: TRBD2
V: TRBV11-2

DNA: TGTGCCAGCAGCCCAGGAGGGGCTAGCGGGAGGGATACGCAGTATTTT
CDR3: CASSPGGASGRDTQYF
size: few
J: TRBJ2-3
D: TRBD2
V: TRBV9